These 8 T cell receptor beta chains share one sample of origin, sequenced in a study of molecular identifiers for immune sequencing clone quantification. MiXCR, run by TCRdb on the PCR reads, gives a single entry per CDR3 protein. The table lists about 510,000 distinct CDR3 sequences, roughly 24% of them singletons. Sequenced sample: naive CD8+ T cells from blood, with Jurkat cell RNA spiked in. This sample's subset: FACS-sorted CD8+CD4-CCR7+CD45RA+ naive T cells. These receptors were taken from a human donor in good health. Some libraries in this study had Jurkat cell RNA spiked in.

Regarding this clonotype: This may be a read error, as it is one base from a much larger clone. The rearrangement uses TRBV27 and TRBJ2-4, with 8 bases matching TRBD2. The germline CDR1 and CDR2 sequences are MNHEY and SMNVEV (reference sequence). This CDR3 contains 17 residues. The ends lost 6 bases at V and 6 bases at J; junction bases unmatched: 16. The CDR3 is CASSPPGLAGSRNIQYF. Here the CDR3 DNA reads TGTGCCAGCAGCCCCCCGGGGCTAGCGGGCTCAAGAAACATTCAGTACTTC.

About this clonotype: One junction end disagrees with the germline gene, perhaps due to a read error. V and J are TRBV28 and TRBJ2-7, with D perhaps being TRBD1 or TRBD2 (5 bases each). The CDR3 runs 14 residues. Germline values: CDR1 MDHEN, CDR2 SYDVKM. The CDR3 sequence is CASSSRVGGYEQCF. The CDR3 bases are TGTGCCAGCAGTTCCAGGGTAGGAGGCTACGAGCAGTGCTTC.

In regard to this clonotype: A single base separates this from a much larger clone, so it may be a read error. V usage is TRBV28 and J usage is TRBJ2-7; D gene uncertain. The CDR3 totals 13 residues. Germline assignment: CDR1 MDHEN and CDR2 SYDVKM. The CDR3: CASCFHSSYEQYF. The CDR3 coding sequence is TGTGCCAGCTGTTTTCACAGCTCCTACGAGCAGTACTTC. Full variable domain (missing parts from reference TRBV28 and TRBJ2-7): DVKVTQSSRYLVKRTGEKVFLECVQDMDHENMFWYRQDPGLGLRLIYFSYDVKMKEKGDIPEGYSVSREKKERFSLILESASTNQTSMYLCASCFHSSYEQYFGPGTRLTVT.

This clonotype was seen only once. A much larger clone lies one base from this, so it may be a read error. This CDR3 is CASSYTSREGPHEQYF. CDR3 DNA: TGTGCCAGCAGTTACACCTCGCGGGAGGGTCCCCACGAGCAGTACTTC. The V and J genes are TRBV6-2 or TRBV6-3 and TRBJ2-7; 9 bases line up with TRBD2. The CDR3 has 16 amino acids. V shed 2 bases and J 5 bases; nucleotides not matched to a gene: 10. CDR1 and CDR2 (germline): MNHEY, SVGEGT.

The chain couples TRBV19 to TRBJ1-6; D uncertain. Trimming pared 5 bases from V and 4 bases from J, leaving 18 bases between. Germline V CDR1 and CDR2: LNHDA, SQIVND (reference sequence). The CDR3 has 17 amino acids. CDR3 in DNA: TGTGCCAGTAGTTCGTCTACTTTGGGAGCTTATAATTCACCCCTCCACTTT. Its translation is CASSSSTLGAYNSPLHF.

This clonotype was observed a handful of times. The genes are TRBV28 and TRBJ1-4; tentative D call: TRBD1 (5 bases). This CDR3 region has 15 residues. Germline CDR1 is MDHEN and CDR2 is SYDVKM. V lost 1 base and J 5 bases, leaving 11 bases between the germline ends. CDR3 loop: CASSLLGGGNEKLFF. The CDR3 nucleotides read TGTGCCAGCAGTTTATTGGGGGGAGGAAATGAAAAACTGTTTTTT. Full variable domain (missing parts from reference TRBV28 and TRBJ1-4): DVKVTQSSRYLVKRTGEKVFLECVQDMDHENMFWYRQDPGLGLRLIYFSYDVKMKEKGDIPEGYSVSREKKERFSLILESASTNQTSMYLCASSLLGGGNEKLFFGSGTQLSVL.

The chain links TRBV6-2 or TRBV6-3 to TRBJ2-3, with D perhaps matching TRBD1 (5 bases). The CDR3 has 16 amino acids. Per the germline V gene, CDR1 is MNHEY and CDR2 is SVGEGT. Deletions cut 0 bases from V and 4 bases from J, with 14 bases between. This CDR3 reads CASSYSRTIPPDTQYF. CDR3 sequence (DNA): TGTGCCAGCAGTTACTCCCGGACAATCCCTCCAGATACGCAGTATTTT.

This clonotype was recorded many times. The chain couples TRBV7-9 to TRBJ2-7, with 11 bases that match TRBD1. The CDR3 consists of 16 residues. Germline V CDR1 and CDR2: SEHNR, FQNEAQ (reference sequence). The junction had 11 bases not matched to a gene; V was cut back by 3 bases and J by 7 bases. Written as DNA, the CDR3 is TGTGCCAGCAGCTTTCCGGGACAGGGGGGACGCCGGGAGCAGTACTTC. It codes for CASSFPGQGGRREQYF.